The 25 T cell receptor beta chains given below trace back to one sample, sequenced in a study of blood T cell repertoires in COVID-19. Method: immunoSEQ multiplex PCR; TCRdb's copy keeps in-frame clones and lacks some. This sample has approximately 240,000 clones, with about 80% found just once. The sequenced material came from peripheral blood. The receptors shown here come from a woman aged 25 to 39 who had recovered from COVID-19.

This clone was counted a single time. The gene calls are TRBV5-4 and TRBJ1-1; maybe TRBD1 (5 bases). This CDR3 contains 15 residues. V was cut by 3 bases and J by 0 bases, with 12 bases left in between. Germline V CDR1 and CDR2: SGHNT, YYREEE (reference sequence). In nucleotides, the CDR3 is TGTGCCAGCAGCTCTAGACAGAACATGAACACTGAAGCTTTCTTT. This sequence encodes CASSSRQNMNTEAFF.

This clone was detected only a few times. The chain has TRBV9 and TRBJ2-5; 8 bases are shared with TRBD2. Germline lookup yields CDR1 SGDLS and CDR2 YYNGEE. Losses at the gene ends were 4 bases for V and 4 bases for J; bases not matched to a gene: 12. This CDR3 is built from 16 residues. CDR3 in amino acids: CASSRKTGLEGETQYF. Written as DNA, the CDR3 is TGTGCCAGCAGCCGAAAAACGGGACTAGAAGGAGAGACCCAGTACTTC.

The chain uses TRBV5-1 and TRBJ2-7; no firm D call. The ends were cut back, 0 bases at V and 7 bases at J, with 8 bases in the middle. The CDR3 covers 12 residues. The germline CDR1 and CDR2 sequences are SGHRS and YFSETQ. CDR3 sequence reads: CASSLALPEQYF. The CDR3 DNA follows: TGCGCCAGCAGCTTGGCCCTACCGGAGCAGTACTTC.

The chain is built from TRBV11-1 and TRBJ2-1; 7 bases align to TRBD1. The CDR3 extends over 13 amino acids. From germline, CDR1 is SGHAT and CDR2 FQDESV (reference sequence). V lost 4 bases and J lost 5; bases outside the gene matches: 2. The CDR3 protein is CASSYGQDNEQFF. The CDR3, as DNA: TGTGCCAGCAGCTACGGACAGGACAATGAGCAGTTCTTC.

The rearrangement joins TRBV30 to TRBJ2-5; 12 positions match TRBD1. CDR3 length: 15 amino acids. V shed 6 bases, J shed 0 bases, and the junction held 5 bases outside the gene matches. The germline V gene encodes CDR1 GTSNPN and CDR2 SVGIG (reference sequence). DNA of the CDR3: TGTGCCTGCACCGGGACAGGGGGCTACCAAGAGACCCAGTACTTC. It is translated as CACTGTGGYQETQYF.

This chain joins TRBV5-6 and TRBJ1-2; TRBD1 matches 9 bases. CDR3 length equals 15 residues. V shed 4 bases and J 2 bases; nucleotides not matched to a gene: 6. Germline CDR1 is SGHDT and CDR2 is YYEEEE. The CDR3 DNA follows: TGTGCCAGCAGCAGTAATGGACAGGGGAACTATGGCTACACCTTC. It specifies CASSSNGQGNYGYTF.

CDR3 loop: CASSPGTSGIGVLAKNIQYF. The CDR3 nucleotides are TGTGCCAGTAGTCCCGGGACTAGCGGGATAGGGGTGCTAGCCAAAAACATTCAGTACTTC. The V and J genes are TRBV19 and TRBJ2-4, with TRBD2 identical over 13 bases. J gave up 0 bases and V 5 bases, and 13 bases lay outside the gene matches. Germline assignment: CDR1 LNHDA and CDR2 SQIVND (reference sequence). This CDR3 region has 20 residues.

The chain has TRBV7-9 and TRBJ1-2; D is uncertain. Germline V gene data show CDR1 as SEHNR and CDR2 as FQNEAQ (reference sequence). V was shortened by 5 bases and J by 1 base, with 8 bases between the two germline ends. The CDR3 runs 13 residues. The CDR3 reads CASSPTVNYGYTF. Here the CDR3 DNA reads TGTGCCAGCAGCCCGACTGTTAACTATGGCTACACCTTC.

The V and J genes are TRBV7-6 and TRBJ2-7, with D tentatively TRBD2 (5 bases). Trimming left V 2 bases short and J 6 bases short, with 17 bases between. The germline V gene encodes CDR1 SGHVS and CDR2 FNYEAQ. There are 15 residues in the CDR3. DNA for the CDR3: TGTGCCAGCAGCTTACCCGTAGCGAAAAACGGCGAGCAGTACTTC. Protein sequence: CASSLPVAKNGEQYF.

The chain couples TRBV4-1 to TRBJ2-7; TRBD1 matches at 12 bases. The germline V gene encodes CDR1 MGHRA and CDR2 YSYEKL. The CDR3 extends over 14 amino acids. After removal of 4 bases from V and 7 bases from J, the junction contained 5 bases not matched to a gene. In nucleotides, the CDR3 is TGCGCCAGCAGCCCGGGACAGGGGGCGCGGGAGCAGTACTTC. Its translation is CASSPGQGAREQYF.

The CDR3 reads CAVEDRYNEQFF. CDR3 DNA sequence: TGTGCCGTAGAGGACAGGTACAATGAGCAGTTCTTC. The chain has TRBV10-3 and TRBJ2-1, with TRBD1 matching 7 bases. The junction had 5 bases not matched to a gene; V was cut back by 11 bases and J by 4 bases. Germline assignment: CDR1 ENHRY and CDR2 SYGVKD. This CDR3 has 12 residues.

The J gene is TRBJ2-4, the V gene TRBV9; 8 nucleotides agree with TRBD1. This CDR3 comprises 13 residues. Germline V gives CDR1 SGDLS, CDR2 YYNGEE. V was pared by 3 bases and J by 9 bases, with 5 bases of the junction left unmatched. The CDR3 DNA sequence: TGTGCCAGCAGCGGGACAGGGTGGGGCATTCAGTACTTC. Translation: CASSGTGWGIQYF.

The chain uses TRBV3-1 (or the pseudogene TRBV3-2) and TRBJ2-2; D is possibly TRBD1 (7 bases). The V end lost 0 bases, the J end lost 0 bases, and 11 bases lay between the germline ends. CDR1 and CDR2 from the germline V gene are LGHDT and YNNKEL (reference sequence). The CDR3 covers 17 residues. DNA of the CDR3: TGTGCCAGCAGCCAAGACCCCAGGGGGGCGAACACCGGGGAGCTGTTTTTT. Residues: CASSQDPRGANTGELFF.

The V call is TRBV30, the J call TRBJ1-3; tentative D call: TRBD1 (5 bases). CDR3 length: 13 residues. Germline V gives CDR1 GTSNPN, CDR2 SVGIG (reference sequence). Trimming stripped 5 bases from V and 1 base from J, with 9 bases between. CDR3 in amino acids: CAWDSGSGNTIYF. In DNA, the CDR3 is TGTGCCTGGGATTCAGGGTCTGGAAACACCATATATTTT.

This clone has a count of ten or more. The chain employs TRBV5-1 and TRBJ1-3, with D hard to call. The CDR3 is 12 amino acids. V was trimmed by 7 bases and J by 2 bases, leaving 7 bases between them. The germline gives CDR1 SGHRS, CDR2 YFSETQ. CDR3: CASAETGNTIYF. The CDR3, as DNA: TGCGCCAGCGCCGAGACTGGAAACACCATATATTTT.

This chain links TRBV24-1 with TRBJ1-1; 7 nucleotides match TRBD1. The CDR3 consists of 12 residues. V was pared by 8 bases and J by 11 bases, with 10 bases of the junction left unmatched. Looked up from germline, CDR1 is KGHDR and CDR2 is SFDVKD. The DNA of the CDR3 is TGTGCCACCACTTTGACAGGGAGAGAGGCTTTCTTT. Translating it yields CATTLTGREAFF.

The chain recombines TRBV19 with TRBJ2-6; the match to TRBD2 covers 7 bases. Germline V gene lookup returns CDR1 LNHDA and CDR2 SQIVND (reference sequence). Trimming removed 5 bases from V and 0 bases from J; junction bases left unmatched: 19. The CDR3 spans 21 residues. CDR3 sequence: CASSPSQGRDYPLSGANVLTF. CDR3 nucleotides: TGTGCCAGTAGTCCCTCGCAGGGCCGGGACTACCCTCTCTCTGGGGCCAACGTCCTGACTTTC.

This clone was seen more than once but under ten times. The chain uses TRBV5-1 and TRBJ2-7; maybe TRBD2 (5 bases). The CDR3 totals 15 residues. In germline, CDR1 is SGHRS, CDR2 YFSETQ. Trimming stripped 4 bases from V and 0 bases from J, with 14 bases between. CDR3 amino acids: CASSVGGLSSYEQYF. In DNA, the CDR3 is TGCGCCAGCAGCGTAGGCGGGCTGAGCTCCTACGAGCAGTACTTC.

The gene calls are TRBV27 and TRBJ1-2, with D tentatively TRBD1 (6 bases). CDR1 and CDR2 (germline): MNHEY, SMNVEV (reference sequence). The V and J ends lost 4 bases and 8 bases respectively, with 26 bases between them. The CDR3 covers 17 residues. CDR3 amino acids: CASSSRQVETGGQGYTF. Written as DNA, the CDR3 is TGTGCCAGCAGTTCACGTCAGGTCGAGACAGGCGGGCAGGGCTACACCTTC.

This CDR3 reads CASSITQGYEQYF. In DNA, the CDR3 is TGCGCCAGCTCAATAACGCAGGGATACGAGCAGTACTTC. The V call is TRBV4-1, the J call TRBJ2-7; TRBD1 might be the D (5 bases). CDR3 size: 13 residues. Per germline, CDR1 MGHRA and CDR2 YSYEKL. Deletions cut 8 bases from V and 4 bases from J, with 15 bases between.

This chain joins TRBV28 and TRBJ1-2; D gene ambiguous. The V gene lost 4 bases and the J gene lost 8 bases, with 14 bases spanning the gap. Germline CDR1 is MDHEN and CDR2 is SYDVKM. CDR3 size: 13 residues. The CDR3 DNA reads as TGTGCCAGCAGTTACATTGACGGCGGGGGCTACACCTTC. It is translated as CASSYIDGGGYTF.

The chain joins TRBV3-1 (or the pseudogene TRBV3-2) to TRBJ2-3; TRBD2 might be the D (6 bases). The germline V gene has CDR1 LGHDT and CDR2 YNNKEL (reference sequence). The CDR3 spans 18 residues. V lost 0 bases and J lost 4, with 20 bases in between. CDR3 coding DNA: TGTGCCAGCAGCCAAGACCTTCCAAGCGGGCCCCCCCCAGATACGCAGTATTTT. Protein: CASSQDLPSGPPPDTQYF.

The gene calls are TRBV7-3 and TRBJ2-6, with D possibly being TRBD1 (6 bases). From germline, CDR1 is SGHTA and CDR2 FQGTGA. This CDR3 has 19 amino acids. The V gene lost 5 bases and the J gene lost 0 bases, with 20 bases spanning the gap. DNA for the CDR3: TGTGCCAGCAGCCCGTACCCGGCAGGGGATTACTCTGGGGCCAACGTCCTGACTTTC. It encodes CASSPYPAGDYSGANVLTF. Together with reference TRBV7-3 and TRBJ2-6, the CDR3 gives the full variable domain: GAGVSQTPSNKVTEKGKYVELRCDPISGHTALYWYRQSLGQGPEFLIYFQGTGAADDSGLPNDRFFAVRPEGSVSTLKIQRTERGDSAVYLCASSPYPAGDYSGANVLTFGAGSRLTVL.

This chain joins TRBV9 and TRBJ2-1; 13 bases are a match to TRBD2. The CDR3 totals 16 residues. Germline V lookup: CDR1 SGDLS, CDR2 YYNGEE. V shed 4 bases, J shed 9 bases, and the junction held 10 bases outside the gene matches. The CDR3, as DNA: TGTGCCAGCAGCCCCTCAGGACTAGCGGGAGTCAGTGAGCAGTTCTTC. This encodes CASSPSGLAGVSEQFF.

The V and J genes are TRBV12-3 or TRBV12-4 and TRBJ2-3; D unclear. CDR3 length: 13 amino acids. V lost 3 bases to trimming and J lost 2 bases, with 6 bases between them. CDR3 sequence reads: CASSLGLTDTQYF. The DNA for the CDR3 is TGTGCCAGCAGTTTGGGCCTCACAGATACGCAGTATTTT.